The 10 T cell receptor beta chains listed next were all sequenced from one sample in a study of CD8 T cells in ankylosing spondylitis. Each CDR3 protein gets one entry after TCRdb re-called the 5' RACE reads with MiXCR. The table lists over 110,000 distinct CDR3 sequences, 7% to 10% of them singletons. The source material was synovial fluid, either unsorted or a sorted T cell fraction (not recorded which). The receptors here all came from a male donor with ankylosing spondylitis.

This clonotype was detected ten times or more. The genes are TRBV10-3 and TRBJ2-1, with D possibly being TRBD1 (6 bases). This CDR3 spans 14 amino acids. Trimming cost V 3 bases and J 4 bases, with 10 bases left between them. CDR1 is ENHRY and CDR2 is SYGVKD in the germline V gene. CDR3 nucleotide sequence: TGTGCCATCAGTGACGAGGGGGAATACAATGAGCAGTTCTTC. Translating it yields CAISDEGEYNEQFF.

This clonotype appeared many times. This rearrangement joins TRBV6-5 to TRBJ2-1; perhaps TRBD2 as D (7 bases). Germline V lookup: CDR1 MNHEY, CDR2 SVGAGI. This CDR3 has 15 amino acids. The V and J ends lost 1 base and 3 bases respectively, with 10 bases between them. The CDR3 loop is CASSYWGGRYNEQFF. The CDR3 nucleotides are TGTGCCAGCAGTTACTGGGGGGGGCGCTACAATGAGCAGTTCTTC.

The genes are TRBV20-1 and TRBJ2-2; D uncertain. The CDR3 runs to 13 residues. Germline CDR1 is DFQATT and CDR2 is SNEGSKA (reference sequence). V lost 1 base and J 7 bases, leaving 10 bases between the germline ends. The CDR3 bases are TGCAGTGCTAGAGGGCCTGCCCACGGGGAGCTGTTTTTT. Its protein is CSARGPAHGELFF.

This clonotype showed up just a few times. The chain employs TRBV5-1 and TRBJ2-1; possible D gene TRBD2, 7 bases. V lost 9 bases and J 10 bases, leaving 17 bases between the germline ends. The CDR3 sequence is 12 residues long. Germline loops: CDR1 SGHRS, CDR2 YFSETQ. In DNA, the CDR3 is TGCGCCACCTCGTGGGGGGGCGAGGAGCAGTTCTTC. As protein: CATSWGGEEQFF.

This clonotype was found many times. The chain recombines TRBV12-3 or TRBV12-4 with TRBJ2-2; D gene unclear. V was cut by 6 bases and J by 2 bases, with 10 bases left in between. The CDR3 runs 14 residues. The DNA of the CDR3 is TGTGCCAGCAGAGCACAACCCAACACCGGGGAGCTGTTTTTT. Encoded protein: CASRAQPNTGELFF.

This clonotype appeared a few times. The chain carries TRBV28 and TRBJ1-4; 7 nucleotides match TRBD1. CDR1 MDHEN and CDR2 SYDVKM come from the germline V gene. The V segment lost 6 bases and the J segment 3 bases; nucleotides outside the gene matches: 4. This CDR3 region has 14 residues. The CDR3 DNA reads TGTGCCAGCAGCTTCGGGACAGCTAATGAAAAACTGTTTTTT. Translating gives CASSFGTANEKLFF. Full variable domain (outside the CDR3, taken from reference TRBV28 and TRBJ1-4): DVKVTQSSRYLVKRTGEKVFLECVQDMDHENMFWYRQDPGLGLRLIYFSYDVKMKEKGDIPEGYSVSREKKERFSLILESASTNQTSMYLCASSFGTANEKLFFGSGTQLSVL.

The CDR3 loop is CSVRDNREAFF. As DNA, the CDR3 is TGCAGTGTCCGAGACAACCGTGAAGCTTTCTTT. The chain joins TRBV20-1 to TRBJ1-1; D unresolved. Trimming cost V 7 bases and J 7 bases, with 13 bases left between them. This CDR3 spans 11 amino acids. Per germline, CDR1 DFQATT and CDR2 SNEGSKA (reference sequence).

The sample holds many counts of this clonotype. V gene TRBV20-1 combines with J gene TRBJ1-4; D not resolved. V was trimmed by 6 bases and J by 2 bases, leaving 10 bases between them. Germline V CDR1 and CDR2: DFQATT, SNEGSKA (reference sequence). The CDR3 loop spans 13 amino acids. The CDR3 here is CSAPARTNEKLFF. Here the CDR3 DNA reads TGCAGTGCCCCTGCCAGGACTAATGAAAAACTGTTTTTT.

In DNA, the CDR3 is TGTGCCAGCAGCTTAGAAGCAGGCACCATTCAGTACTTC. This sequence encodes CASSLEAGTIQYF. V is TRBV11-3 and J is TRBJ2-4; no reliable D call. The CDR3 totals 13 residues. The V gene lost 0 bases and the J gene lost 9 bases, with 9 bases spanning the gap. Germline V gene data show CDR1 as SGHNT and CDR2 as YENEEA.

With regard to this clonotype: This may be a read error: a much more frequent sequence differs by one nucleotide. The chain carries TRBV5-5 and TRBJ1-5; D remains ambiguous. The CDR3 is 13 residues long. The germline V gene has CDR1 SGHKS and CDR2 YYEKEE (reference sequence). V dropped 2 bases and J dropped 11 bases, with 14 bases sitting between them. As DNA, the CDR3 is TGTGCCAGCAGCTTAGGGCCAGAACAGACCCAGCATTTT. As protein: CASSLGPEQTQHF.